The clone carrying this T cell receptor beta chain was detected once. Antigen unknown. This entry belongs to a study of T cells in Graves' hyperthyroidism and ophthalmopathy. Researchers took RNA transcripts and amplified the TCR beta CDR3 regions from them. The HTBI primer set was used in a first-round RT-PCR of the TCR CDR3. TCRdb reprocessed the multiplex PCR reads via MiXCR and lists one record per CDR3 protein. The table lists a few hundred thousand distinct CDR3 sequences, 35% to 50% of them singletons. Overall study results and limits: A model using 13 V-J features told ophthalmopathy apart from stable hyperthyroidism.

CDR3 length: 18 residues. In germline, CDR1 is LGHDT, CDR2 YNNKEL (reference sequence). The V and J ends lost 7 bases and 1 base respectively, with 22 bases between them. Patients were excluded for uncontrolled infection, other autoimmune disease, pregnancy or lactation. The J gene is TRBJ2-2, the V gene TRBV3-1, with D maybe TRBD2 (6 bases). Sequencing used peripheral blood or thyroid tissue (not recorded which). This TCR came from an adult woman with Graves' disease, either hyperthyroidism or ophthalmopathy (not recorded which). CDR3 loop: CASTPLSGLYGNTGELFF. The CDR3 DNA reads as TGTGCCAGCACCCCCCTTAGCGGTCTGTATGGGAACACCGGGGAGCTGTTTTTT.